These 20 T cell receptor beta chains came from one sample sequenced in a study of blood T cell repertoires in COVID-19. TCRdb keeps only in-frame clones here, not all; method: immunoSEQ multiplex PCR. This table has 250,000 to 300,000 clones, 75% to 90% appearing once. The source material was peripheral blood. All receptors come from a man aged 45 to 65 with acute or convalescent COVID-19.

The chain joins TRBV7-8 to TRBJ1-1; 7 nucleotides match TRBD1. V was pared by 1 base and J by 12 bases, with 8 bases of the junction left unmatched. The CDR3 runs 13 residues. The germline CDR1 and CDR2 sequences are SGHVS and FQNEAQ. The CDR3 region is CASSLGGGPNTFF. The DNA of the CDR3 is TGTGCCAGCAGCTTAGGAGGGGGCCCTAATACTTTCTTT. The entire variable domain, with the rest obtained from reference TRBV7-8 and TRBJ1-1, is as follows: GAGVSQSPRYKVAKRGQDVALRCDPISGHVSLFWYQQALGQGPEFLTYFQNEAQLDKSGLPSDRFFAERPEGSVSTLKIQRTQQEDSAVYLCASSLGGGPNTFFGQGTRLTVV.

The rearrangement joins TRBV9 to TRBJ2-2; TRBD1 matches 10 bases. CDR1 SGDLS and CDR2 YYNGEE come from the germline V gene. J lost 3 bases, V lost 0 bases, and 2 bases had no gene match. This CDR3 is 16 amino acids long. CDR3 nucleotide sequence: TGTGCCAGCAGCGTAGTCGACAGGGGGCACACCGGGGAGCTGTTTTTT. This gives the protein CASSVVDRGHTGELFF.

This clone has a handful of counts. The chain joins TRBV28 to TRBJ1-2; TRBD1 matches at 10 bases. The trim removed 5 bases at V and 6 bases at J, leaving 15 bases unmatched. The CDR3 covers 17 residues. CDR1 MDHEN and CDR2 SYDVKM come from the germline V gene. Here the CDR3 reads CASSLLFGTGDTDGYTF. The DNA of the CDR3 is TGTGCCAGCAGTCTCCTTTTTGGGACAGGGGACACCGATGGCTACACCTTC.

The chain carries TRBV19 and TRBJ2-7; TRBD1 matches at 8 bases. V dropped 3 bases and J dropped 2; count of bases not matched to a gene: 9. Germline lookup yields CDR1 LNHDA and CDR2 SQIVND (reference sequence). This CDR3 is 16 amino acids long. The CDR3 loop reads CASSIHETGVAYEQYF. CDR3 in DNA: TGTGCCAGTAGTATCCATGAGACAGGGGTTGCCTACGAGCAGTACTTC.

The chain uses TRBV24-1 and TRBJ2-3; D uncertain. Trimming stripped 4 bases from V and 3 bases from J, with 10 bases between. Germline V lookup: CDR1 KGHDR, CDR2 SFDVKD. The CDR3 is 14 residues long. CDR3 bases: TGTGCCACCAGTGACCCCCTCGGGACAGATACGCAGTATTTT. It translates to CATSDPLGTDTQYF.

The rearrangement links TRBV5-1 to TRBJ1-4; 7 nucleotides align to TRBD1. This CDR3 spans 16 amino acids. V gave up 3 bases and J gave up 5 bases; unmatched junction bases: 10. Germline V gives CDR1 SGHRS, CDR2 YFSETQ. CDR3 DNA: TGCGCCAGCAGCTCGAGTGTTTGGACAGGAAATGAAAAACTGTTTTTT. It translates to CASSSSVWTGNEKLFF.

The chain joins TRBV24-1 to TRBJ2-3; 8 bases agree with TRBD2. The germline V gene has CDR1 KGHDR and CDR2 SFDVKD. This CDR3 comprises 15 residues. V shed 4 bases, J shed 5 bases, and the junction held 7 bases outside the gene matches. CDR3 protein: CATSDPLRGVDTQYF. DNA of the CDR3: TGTGCCACCAGTGACCCCCTGCGGGGGGTAGATACGCAGTATTTT.

In its sample, this clone was seen once. The rearrangement links TRBV30 to TRBJ1-5, with D perhaps matching TRBD1 (5 bases). Trimming cost V 1 base and J 0 bases, with 13 bases left between them. CDR3 size: 16 residues. CDR1 and CDR2 (germline): GTSNPN, SVGIG (reference sequence). The CDR3 loop is CAWSAPGKASNQPQHF. The DNA for the CDR3 is TGTGCCTGGAGTGCGCCAGGGAAGGCTAGCAATCAGCCCCAGCATTTT.

V is TRBV7-3 and J is TRBJ2-3, with TRBD2 identical over 10 bases. V was clipped by 2 bases and J by 6 bases; unmatched bases: 11. Per the germline V gene, CDR1 is SGHTA and CDR2 is FQGTGA. The CDR3 loop spans 17 amino acids. CDR3 bases: TGTGCCAGCAGCTTAGCCAGCGGGGGGGCCGGTCCCGATACGCAGTATTTT. Translation: CASSLASGGAGPDTQYF.

CDR3: CASSLGAGGIAYNEQFF. For the CDR3, the DNA is TGTGCCAGCAGCTTAGGGGCAGGGGGCATCGCGTACAATGAGCAGTTCTTC. This rearrangement joins TRBV13 to TRBJ2-1; 8 nucleotides align to TRBD1. V was clipped by 0 bases and J by 4 bases; unmatched bases: 8. CDR3 length: 17 amino acids. Germline V lookup: CDR1 PRHDT, CDR2 FYEKMQ (reference sequence). The variable domain in full, with the rest retrieved from reference TRBV13 and TRBJ2-1, is AAGVIQSPRHLIKEKRETATLKCYPIPRHDTVYWYQQGPGQDPQFLISFYEKMQSDKGSIPDRFSAQQFSDYHSELNMSSLELGDSALYFCASSLGAGGIAYNEQFFGPGTRLTVL.

The chain employs TRBV3-1 (or the pseudogene TRBV3-2) and TRBJ2-1; D gene unclear. This CDR3 region has 11 residues. Trimming stripped 2 bases from V and 10 bases from J, with 6 bases between. Germline V CDR1 and CDR2: LGHDT, YNNKEL (reference sequence). The CDR3 DNA is TGTGCCAGCAGCCAAACCCAGGAGCAGTTCTTC. Translating it yields CASSQTQEQFF.

J is TRBJ2-5 and V is TRBV6-5; D is unresolved. The ends were cut back, 5 bases at V and 5 bases at J, with 18 bases in the middle. Germline values: CDR1 MNHEY, CDR2 SVGAGI. This CDR3 has 15 amino acids. Written as DNA, the CDR3 is TGTGCCAGCAGTCCTCACTCAGAGGTCCAGGAGACCCAGTACTTC. This sequence encodes CASSPHSEVQETQYF.

The chain joins TRBV5-5 to TRBJ2-1; 8 nucleotides agree with TRBD1. This CDR3 has 15 amino acids. With 4 bases clipped from V and 0 bases from J, the junction kept 3 bases outside the gene matches. The germline gives CDR1 SGHKS, CDR2 YYEKEE (reference sequence). CDR3 region: CASSAGQGSYNEQFF. CDR3 in DNA: TGTGCCAGCAGCGCCGGACAGGGCTCCTACAATGAGCAGTTCTTC.

The chain recombines TRBV24-1 with TRBJ2-3; 8 positions agree with TRBD1. Germline CDR1 KGHDR, CDR2 SFDVKD. The ends lost 9 bases at V and 3 bases at J; junction bases unmatched: 4. CDR3 length equals 13 residues. CDR3 nucleotide sequence: TGTGCCACCCGGGACAGGCGAACAGATACGCAGTATTTT. This encodes CATRDRRTDTQYF.

This chain connects TRBV12-3 or TRBV12-4 to TRBJ1-3; D uncertain. This CDR3 is built from 13 residues. V was trimmed by 7 bases and J by 2 bases, leaving 9 bases between them. This CDR3 reads CASIEETGNTIYF. The CDR3 DNA is TGTGCCAGCATAGAGGAGACTGGAAACACCATATATTTT.

The chain carries TRBV7-2 and TRBJ2-3; TRBD2 might be the D (6 bases). The V end was cut by 5 bases, the J end by 0 bases, with 12 bases between. The germline V gene encodes CDR1 SGHTA and CDR2 FQGNSA. This CDR3 is built from 15 residues. For the CDR3, the DNA is TGTGCCAGCAGCCCCCGCGGGGCTAGCACAGATACGCAGTATTTT. Its protein product is CASSPRGASTDTQYF.

The chain has TRBV2 and TRBJ2-3, with D maybe TRBD2 (6 bases). The CDR3 extends over 13 amino acids. The germline V and J ends were trimmed by 4 bases and 6 bases, with 11 bases remaining between them. Germline lookup yields CDR1 SNHLY and CDR2 FYNNEI. CDR3 sequence reads: CASSVGGSDTQYF. The CDR3 DNA reads as TGTGCCAGCAGTGTCGGGGGATCTGATACGCAGTATTTT.

The table lists this clone with a count of one. This chain uses TRBV6-5 with TRBJ2-2; D is uncertain. The ends were cut back, 4 bases at V and 0 bases at J, with 12 bases in the middle. CDR1 and CDR2 from the germline V gene are MNHEY and SVGAGI. This CDR3 has 16 residues. In nucleotides, the CDR3 is TGTGCCAGCAGTTTCCGCGGTTATCCGAACACCGGGGAGCTGTTTTTT. Translating gives CASSFRGYPNTGELFF.

This clone occurred a few times. The DNA of the CDR3 is TGTGCCACCAACCGGGACTCGAAACAAGAGACCCAGTACTTC. Translated, it gives CATNRDSKQETQYF. This chain links TRBV10-3 with TRBJ2-5; a weak D match, TRBD2 (6 bases). The CDR3 totals 14 residues. Trimming removed 10 bases at V and 2 bases at J, with 17 bases between. Germline CDR1 is ENHRY and CDR2 is SYGVKD.

The V call is TRBV6-5, the J call TRBJ2-7, with TRBD1 matching over 10 bases. The CDR3 is 14 residues long. Germline CDR1 reads MNHEY; CDR2 reads SVGAGI. V trimming: 6 bases; J trimming: 3 bases; junction bases outside the gene matches: 5. The chain's CDR3 is CASRLRDRGYEQYF. CDR3 DNA sequence: TGTGCCAGCAGGCTCCGGGACAGGGGCTACGAGCAGTACTTC.